This TCR beta chain was observed in a study of blood T cell repertoires in COVID-19 (dated by TCRdb to about 2020). Study-wide context: The collaborator samples originated in the United States, Italy and Spain and spanned the acute and convalescent phases of COVID-19. Deeply sampled blood TCRbeta repertoires from subjects exposed to, actively infected with, or recovered from COVID-19 were included in the dataset. The prospective study material was composed of cDNA or gDNA derived from T cells, B-cell-depleted T cells, or PBMCs. Sample metadata almost always included a de-identified subject ID, COVID-19 status, age in years and sex. HLA class I and class II types, where available, came from metadata supplied by the sample provider rather than from assay-based typing. A freely available public database, intended as a resource for researchers studying the immune response to SARS-CoV-2, is where the repertoires were released. The samples were drawn from the first 160 participants of the ongoing ImmuneRACE study and from roughly 1,300 subjects provided by 6 global collaborators. The study at large found these results: The amount of clinical and demographic metadata varied by source and participant and was provided uncurated.

In the case of this clone: What this receptor recognizes is not known. Per-base quality was not reported, and no clone a single base away is much larger than it.

Participants in the prospective study were enrolled through a virtual design, were aged roughly 18 to 95 years, and lived in fewer than 30 United States geographic areas. In the prospective study, cohorts were assigned on the basis of participant-reported clinical history obtained from a screening survey and a study questionnaire. Recovered participants in ImmuneRACE Cohort 3 were defined as having two consecutive negative NP/OP PCR tests, clearance from a healthcare professional, or resolution of symptoms. In the prospective study, mobile phlebotomists collected whole blood, serum and a nasopharyngeal or oropharyngeal swab from each participant. Prospective study participants could optionally give additional blood draws and questionnaires over an approximately two-month period. Prospective study blood samples were shipped either frozen or at room temperature before DNA extraction. TCRbeta CDR3 regions were amplified from genomic DNA using the immunoSEQ Assay, a bias-controlled multiplex PCR. Under the source paper's analysis protocol: The number of nucleated cells in each sample was estimated by amplification of reference gene primers within the assay. To quantify the absolute abundance of each unique TCRbeta CDR3 rearrangement, sequence reads were collapsed and filtered. For each sample, productive Simpson clonality was calculated by taking the square root of Simpson's diversity index across productive rearrangements. This immuneACCESS table, as held by TCRdb, lists in-frame sequences with V and J called but not all clones. Of the missing ones, under half trace to an unresolved V gene in checked studies; the others have no known cause. The DNA was the basis for D and trimming; V, J and clone size are from that table. The sample includes 330,000 or so clones, with 75% to 90% observed a single time. Over 4.5% of the sample is held by the ten biggest clonotypes.

From cysteine to phenylalanine, the CDR3 is 13 amino acids long. This entry keeps only the CDR3 DNA: 39 bases, framed from base 1. Via the germline V gene, CDR1 is MRHNA and CDR2 SNTAGT. V sheds 3 bases and J sheds 5 bases, leaving 8 bases between their ends. The specimen sequenced was PBMCs or T cells enriched from blood (not recorded which). This TCR came from a young man who had recovered from COVID-19. The chain links TRBV6-4 with TRBJ1-5, with the D segment identity uncertain. DNA sequence: TGTGCCAGCAGTGAAGACACTCATCAGCCCCAGCATTTT. It codes for CASSEDTHQPQHF.